The T cell receptor (beta chain) described here comes from a study of shared clonotypes between healthy human individuals. Whole-study findings and limits: Collection of samples was limited to blood; tissue repertoires likely differ.

At deep level, the assay was performed. The table came from immunoSEQ multiplex PCR; TCRdb's copy has only in-frame clones and leaves some out. Among over 2 million clones, approximately 95% were seen once, and the ten largest hold approximately 0.13%. The CDR3 has 14 amino acids. V lost 2 bases and J 4 bases, leaving 10 bases between the germline ends. Germline V CDR1 and CDR2: SEHNR, FQNEAQ (reference sequence). Notes on this clone: Its antigen remains unidentified. The sample holds other DNA sequences that translate to the same CDR3.

This receptor was taken from a man aged 18 to 29 in good health. The chain uses TRBV7-9 and TRBJ2-3; D is uncertain. The sample taken for sequencing was naive CD4+ T cells sorted from blood. The subset denotes: CD45RA+ positively selected. The CDR3 nucleotides are TGTGCCAGCAGCTTAACTGCTGGGGCAGATACGCAGTATTTT. Its protein is CASSLTAGADTQYF. Full variable domain (missing parts from reference TRBV7-9 and TRBJ2-3): DTGVSQNPRHKITKRGQNVTFRCDPISEHNRLYWYRQTLGQGPEFLTYFQNEAQLEKSRLLSDRFSAERPKGSFSTLEIQRTEQGDSAMYLCASSLTAGADTQYFGPGTRLTVL.